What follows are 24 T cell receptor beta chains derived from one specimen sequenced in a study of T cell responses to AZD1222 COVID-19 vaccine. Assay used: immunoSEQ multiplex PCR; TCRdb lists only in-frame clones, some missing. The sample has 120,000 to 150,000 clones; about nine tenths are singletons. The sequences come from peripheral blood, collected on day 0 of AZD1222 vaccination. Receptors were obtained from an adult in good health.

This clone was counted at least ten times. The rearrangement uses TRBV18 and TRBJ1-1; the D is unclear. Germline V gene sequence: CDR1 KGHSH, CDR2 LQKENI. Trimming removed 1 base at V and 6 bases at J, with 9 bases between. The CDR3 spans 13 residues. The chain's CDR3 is CASSPQFVAEAFF. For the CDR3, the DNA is TGTGCCAGCTCACCACAGTTCGTCGCTGAAGCTTTCTTT.

The CDR3 DNA is TGCAGCGTTGAAGAAGGGCTAGCGGGTGAGCAGTACTTC. Residues: CSVEEGLAGEQYF. This chain uses TRBV29-1 with TRBJ2-7, with TRBD2 identical over 8 bases. Germline V gives CDR1 SQVTM, CDR2 ANQGSEA. The CDR3 consists of 13 residues. Trimming cost V 0 bases and J 7 bases; bases outside gene matches: 5.

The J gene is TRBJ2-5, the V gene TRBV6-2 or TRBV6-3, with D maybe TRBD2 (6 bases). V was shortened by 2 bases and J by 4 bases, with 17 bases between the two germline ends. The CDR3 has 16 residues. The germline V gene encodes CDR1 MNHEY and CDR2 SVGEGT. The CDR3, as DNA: TGTGCCAGCAGTTACGGCCGGGGGAATGGAATAGAGACCCAGTACTTC. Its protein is CASSYGRGNGIETQYF.

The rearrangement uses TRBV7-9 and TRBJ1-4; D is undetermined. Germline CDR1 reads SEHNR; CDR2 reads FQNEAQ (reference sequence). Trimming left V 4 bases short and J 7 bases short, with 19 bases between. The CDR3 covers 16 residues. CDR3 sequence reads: CASSSYSGNSIEKLFF. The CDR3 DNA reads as TGTGCCAGCAGCTCCTACTCGGGGAATTCTATTGAAAAACTGTTTTTT. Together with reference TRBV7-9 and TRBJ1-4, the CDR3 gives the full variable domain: DTGVSQNPRHKITKRGQNVTFRCDPISEHNRLYWYRQTLGQGPEFLTYFQNEAQLEKSRLLSDRFSAERPKGSFSTLEIQRTEQGDSAMYLCASSSYSGNSIEKLFFGSGTQLSVL.

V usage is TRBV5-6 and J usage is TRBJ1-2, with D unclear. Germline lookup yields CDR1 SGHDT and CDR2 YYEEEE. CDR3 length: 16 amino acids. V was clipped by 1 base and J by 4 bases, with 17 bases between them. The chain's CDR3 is CASSLTASQELYGYTF. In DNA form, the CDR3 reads TGTGCCAGCAGCTTGACGGCGAGTCAGGAACTCTATGGCTACACCTTC. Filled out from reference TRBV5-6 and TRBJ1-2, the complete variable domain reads DAGVTQSPTHLIKTRGQQVTLRCSPKSGHDTVSWYQQALGQGPQFIFQYYEEEERQRGNFPDRFSGHQFPNYSSELNVNALLLGDSALYLCASSLTASQELYGYTFGSGTRLTVV.

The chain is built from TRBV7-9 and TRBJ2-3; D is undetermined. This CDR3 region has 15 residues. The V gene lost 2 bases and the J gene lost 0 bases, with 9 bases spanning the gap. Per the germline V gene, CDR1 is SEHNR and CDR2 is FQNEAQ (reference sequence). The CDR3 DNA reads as TGTGCCAGCAGCTTACGCGGATTCAGCACAGATACGCAGTATTTT. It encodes CASSLRGFSTDTQYF. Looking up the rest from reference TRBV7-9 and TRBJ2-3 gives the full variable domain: DTGVSQNPRHKITKRGQNVTFRCDPISEHNRLYWYRQTLGQGPEFLTYFQNEAQLEKSRLLSDRFSAERPKGSFSTLEIQRTEQGDSAMYLCASSLRGFSTDTQYFGPGTRLTVL.

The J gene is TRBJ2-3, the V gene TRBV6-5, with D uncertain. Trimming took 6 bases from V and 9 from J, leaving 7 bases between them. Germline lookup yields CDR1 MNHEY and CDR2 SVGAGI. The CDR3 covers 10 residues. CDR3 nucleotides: TGTGCCAGCAGCCGCGAGACGCAGTATTTT. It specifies CASSRETQYF.

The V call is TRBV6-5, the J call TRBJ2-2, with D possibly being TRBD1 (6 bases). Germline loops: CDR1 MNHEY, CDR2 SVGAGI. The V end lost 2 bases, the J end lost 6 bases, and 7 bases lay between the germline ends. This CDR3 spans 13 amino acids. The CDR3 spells CASSYTGSGELFF. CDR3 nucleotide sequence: TGTGCCAGCAGTTACACAGGGTCCGGGGAGCTGTTTTTT.

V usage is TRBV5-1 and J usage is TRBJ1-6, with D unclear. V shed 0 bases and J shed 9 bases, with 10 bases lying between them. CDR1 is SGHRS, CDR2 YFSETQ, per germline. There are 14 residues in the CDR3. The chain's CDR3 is CASSLAGSGSPLHF. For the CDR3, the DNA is TGCGCCAGCAGCTTGGCGGGTTCAGGTTCACCCCTCCACTTT.

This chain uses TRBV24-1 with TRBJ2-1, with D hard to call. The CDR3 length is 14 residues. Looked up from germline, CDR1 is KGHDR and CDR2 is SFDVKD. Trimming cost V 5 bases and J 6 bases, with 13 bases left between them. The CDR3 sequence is CATSAADPPNEQFF. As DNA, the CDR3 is TGTGCCACCAGTGCGGCGGATCCGCCCAATGAGCAGTTCTTC.

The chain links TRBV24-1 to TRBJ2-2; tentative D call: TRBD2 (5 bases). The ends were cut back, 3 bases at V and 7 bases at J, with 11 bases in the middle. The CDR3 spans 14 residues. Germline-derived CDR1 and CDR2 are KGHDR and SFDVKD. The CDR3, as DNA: TGTGCCACCAGTGATAGCCCTCGGGACGGGGAGCTGTTTTTT. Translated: CATSDSPRDGELFF.

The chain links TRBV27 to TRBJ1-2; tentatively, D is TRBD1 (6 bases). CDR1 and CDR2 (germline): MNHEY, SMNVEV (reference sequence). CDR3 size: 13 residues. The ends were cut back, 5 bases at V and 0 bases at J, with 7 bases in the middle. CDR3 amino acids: CASSPGANYGYTF. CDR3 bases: TGTGCCAGCAGTCCAGGGGCTAACTATGGCTACACCTTC.

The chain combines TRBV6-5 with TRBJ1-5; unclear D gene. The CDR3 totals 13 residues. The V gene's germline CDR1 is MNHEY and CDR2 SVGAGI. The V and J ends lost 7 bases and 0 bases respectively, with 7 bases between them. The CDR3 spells CASTRYSNQPQHF. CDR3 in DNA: TGTGCCAGCACCCGATATAGCAATCAGCCCCAGCATTTT.

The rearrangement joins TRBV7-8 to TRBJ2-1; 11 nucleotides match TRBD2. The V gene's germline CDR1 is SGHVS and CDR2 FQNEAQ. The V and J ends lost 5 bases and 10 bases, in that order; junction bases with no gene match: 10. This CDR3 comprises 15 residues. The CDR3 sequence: CASSPGVAGGDEQFF. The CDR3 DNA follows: TGTGCCAGCAGCCCCGGGGTAGCGGGAGGGGACGAGCAGTTCTTC.

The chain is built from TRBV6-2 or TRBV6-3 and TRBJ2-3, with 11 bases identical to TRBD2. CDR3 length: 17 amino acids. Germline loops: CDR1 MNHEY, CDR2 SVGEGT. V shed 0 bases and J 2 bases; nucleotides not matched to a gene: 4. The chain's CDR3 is CASSYSKGLADTDTQYF. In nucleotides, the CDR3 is TGTGCCAGCAGTTACTCGAAGGGACTAGCGGACACAGATACGCAGTATTTT.

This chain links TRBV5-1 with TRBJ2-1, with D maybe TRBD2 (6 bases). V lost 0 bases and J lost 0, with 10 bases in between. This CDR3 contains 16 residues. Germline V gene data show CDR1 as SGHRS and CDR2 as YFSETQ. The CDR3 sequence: CASSLAGTLSYNEQFF. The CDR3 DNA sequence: TGCGCCAGCAGCTTGGCCGGGACTCTCTCCTACAATGAGCAGTTCTTC.

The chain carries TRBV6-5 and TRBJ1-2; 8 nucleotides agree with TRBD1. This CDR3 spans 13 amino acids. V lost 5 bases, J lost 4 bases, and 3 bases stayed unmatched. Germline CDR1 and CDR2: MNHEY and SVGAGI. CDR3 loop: CASSTGGFYGYTF. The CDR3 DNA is TGTGCCAGCAGTACAGGGGGATTCTATGGCTACACCTTC.

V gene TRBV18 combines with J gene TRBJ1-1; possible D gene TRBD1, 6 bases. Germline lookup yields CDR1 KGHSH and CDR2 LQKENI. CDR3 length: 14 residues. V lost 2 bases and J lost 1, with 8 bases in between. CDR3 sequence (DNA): TGTGCCAGCTCACCAGGACAGACGAACACTGAAGCTTTCTTT. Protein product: CASSPGQTNTEAFF.

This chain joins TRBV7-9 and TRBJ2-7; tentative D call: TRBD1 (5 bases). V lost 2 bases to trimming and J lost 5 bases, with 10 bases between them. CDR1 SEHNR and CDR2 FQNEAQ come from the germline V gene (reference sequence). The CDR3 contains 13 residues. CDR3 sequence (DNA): TGTGCCAGCAGCTTATATTGGGGCGACGAGCAGTACTTC. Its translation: CASSLYWGDEQYF.

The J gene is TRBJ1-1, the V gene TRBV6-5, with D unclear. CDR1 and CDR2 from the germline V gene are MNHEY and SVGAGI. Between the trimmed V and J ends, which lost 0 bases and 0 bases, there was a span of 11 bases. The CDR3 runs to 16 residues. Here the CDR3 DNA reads TGTGCCAGCAGTTACTCGAGTGCAGACATGAACACTGAAGCTTTCTTT. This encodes CASSYSSADMNTEAFF.

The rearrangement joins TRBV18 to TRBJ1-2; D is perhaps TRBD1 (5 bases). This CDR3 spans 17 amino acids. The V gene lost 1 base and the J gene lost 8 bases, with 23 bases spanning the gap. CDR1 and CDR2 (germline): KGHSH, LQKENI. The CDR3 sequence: CASSPQGRGGLLGGYTF. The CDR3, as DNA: TGTGCCAGCTCACCACAGGGGCGCGGAGGATTGTTGGGCGGCTACACCTTC.

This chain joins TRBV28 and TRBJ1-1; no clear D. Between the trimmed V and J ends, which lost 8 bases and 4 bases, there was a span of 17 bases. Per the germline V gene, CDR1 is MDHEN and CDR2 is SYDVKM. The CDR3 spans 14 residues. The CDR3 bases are TGTGCCAGCTTTTCCCCCGGGCAGACCACTGAAGCTTTCTTT. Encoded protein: CASFSPGQTTEAFF.

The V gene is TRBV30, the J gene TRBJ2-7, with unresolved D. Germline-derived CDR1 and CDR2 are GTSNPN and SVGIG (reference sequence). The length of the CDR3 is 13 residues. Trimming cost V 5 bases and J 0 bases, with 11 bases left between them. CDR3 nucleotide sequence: TGTGCCTGGGGACGGATGATCTCCTACGAGCAGTACTTC. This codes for CAWGRMISYEQYF. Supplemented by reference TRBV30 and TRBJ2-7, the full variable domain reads SQTIHQWPATLVQPVGSPLSLECTVEGTSNPNLYWYRQAAGRGLQLLFYSVGIGQISSEVPQNLSASRPQDRQFILSSKKLLLSDSGFYLCAWGRMISYEQYFGPGTRLTVT.

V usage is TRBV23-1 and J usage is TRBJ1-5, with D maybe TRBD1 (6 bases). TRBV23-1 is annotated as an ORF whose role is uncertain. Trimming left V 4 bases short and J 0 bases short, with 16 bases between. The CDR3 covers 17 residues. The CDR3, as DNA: TGCGCCAGCAGTCCTGGACAGCACTACCCTAGCAATCAGCCCCAGCATTTT. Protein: CASSPGQHYPSNQPQHF.